This TCR beta chain came from a study of neoadjuvant nivolumab and ipilimumab in lung cancer. This CDR3 contains 14 residues. The ends were cut back, 7 bases at V and 4 bases at J, with 17 bases in the middle. CDR1 SGHRS and CDR2 YFSETQ come from the germline V gene. Profiled with immunoSEQ multiplex PCR; TCRdb holds only in-frame clones, not every one. Of more than 6,000 clones in the sample, roughly four fifths were seen once. Study conclusions and caveats: Compared with tumor-adjacent uninvolved lung, resected tumors showed greater richness and clonality. Only a single major-pathologic-response sample was available for clonality analysis. A small number of samples were TCR sequenced.

A word on this clone: Antigen specificity is unknown.

The source is an adult with non-small cell lung cancer. The input for sequencing was tumor tissue, taken after neoadjuvant nivolumab, alone or with ipilimumab, at or shortly before surgery. The rearrangement links TRBV5-1 to TRBJ1-1; a possible D gene is TRBD1 (5 bases). CDR3 loop: CASWAGVESTEAFF. The CDR3 coding sequence is TGCGCCAGCTGGGCGGGGGTCGAGAGCACTGAAGCTTTCTTT.